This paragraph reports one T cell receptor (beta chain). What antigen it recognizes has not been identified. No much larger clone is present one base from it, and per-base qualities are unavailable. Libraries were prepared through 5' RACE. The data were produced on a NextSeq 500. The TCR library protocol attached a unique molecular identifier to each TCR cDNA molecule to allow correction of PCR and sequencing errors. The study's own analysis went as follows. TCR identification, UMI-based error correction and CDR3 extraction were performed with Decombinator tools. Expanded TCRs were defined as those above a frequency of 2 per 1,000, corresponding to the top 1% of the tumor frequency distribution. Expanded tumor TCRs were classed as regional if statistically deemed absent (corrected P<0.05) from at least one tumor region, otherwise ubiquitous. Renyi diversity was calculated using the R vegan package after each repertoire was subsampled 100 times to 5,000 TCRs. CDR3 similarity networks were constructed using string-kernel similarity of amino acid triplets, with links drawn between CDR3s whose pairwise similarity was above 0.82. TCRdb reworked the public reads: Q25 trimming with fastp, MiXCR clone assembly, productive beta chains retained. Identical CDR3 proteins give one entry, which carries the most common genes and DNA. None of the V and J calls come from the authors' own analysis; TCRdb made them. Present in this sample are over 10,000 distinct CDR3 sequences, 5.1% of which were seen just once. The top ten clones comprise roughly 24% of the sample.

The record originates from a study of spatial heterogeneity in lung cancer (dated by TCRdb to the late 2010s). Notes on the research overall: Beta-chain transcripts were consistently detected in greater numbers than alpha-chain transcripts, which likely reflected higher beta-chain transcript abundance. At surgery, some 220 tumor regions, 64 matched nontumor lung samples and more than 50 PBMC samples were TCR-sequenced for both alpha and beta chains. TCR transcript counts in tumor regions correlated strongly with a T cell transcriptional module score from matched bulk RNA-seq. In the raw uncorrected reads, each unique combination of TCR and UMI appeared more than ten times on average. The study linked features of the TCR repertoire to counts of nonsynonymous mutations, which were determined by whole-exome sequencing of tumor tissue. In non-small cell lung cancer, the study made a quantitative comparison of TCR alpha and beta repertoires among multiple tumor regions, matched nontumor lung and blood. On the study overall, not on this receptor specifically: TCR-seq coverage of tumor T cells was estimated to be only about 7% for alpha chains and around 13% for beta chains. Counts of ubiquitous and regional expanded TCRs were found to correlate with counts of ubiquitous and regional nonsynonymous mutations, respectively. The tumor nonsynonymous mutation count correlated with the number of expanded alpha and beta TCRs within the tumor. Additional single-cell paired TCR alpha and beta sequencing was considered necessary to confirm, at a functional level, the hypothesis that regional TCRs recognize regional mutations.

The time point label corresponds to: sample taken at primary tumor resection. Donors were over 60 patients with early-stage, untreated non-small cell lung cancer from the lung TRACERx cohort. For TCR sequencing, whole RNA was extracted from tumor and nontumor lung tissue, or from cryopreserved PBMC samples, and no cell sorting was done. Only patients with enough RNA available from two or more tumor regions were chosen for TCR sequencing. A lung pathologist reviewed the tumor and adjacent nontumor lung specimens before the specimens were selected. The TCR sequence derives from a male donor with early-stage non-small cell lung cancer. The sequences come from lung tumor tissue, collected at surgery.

This receptor has the CDR3 CASSNVNSPLHF. The nucleotide sequence reads as follows: TGTGCCAGCAGTAACGTTAATTCACCCCTCCACTTT. This receptor chain uses TRBV28 and TRBJ1-6; the D gene cannot be resolved reliably. The CDR3 goes from the cysteine to the phenylalanine over 12 residues. The kept DNA is CDR3 alone, 36 bases in frame from the first base. CDR1 and CDR2, looked up from the germline V gene, are MDHEN and SYDVKM. Between the V and J ends, shortened by 5 bases and 6 bases respectively, the junction contains 5 bases.